This T cell receptor beta chain was identified in a study of early T cells in non-severe SARS-CoV-2 infection. V gave up 1 base and J gave up 3 bases, with 16 bases separating them. The CDR3 runs 16 residues. Germline assignment: CDR1 MDHEN and CDR2 SYDVKM. TCRdb used MiXCR to reprocess the 5' RACE reads, holding one entry per CDR3 protein. The top ten clones hold about 6.9% of a sample with about 25,000 distinct CDR3 sequences, 4% to 5.5% of them seen once. Sequencing used whole blood. This TCR came from an adult who was a healthcare worker with PCR-confirmed SARS-CoV-2 infection or an uninfected control (not recorded which). The chain links TRBV28 to TRBJ2-7; D remains ambiguous. As DNA, the CDR3 is TGTGCCAGCAGTTTATTCTCCGGGCGGATACACTACGAGCAGTACTTC. This sequence encodes CASSLFSGRIHYEQYF.